Only a few counts were recorded for the clone carrying this TCR beta chain. What it recognizes is unknown. TCRdb's table, derived via immunoSEQ multiplex PCR, lists solely in-frame clones and lacks some. The table lists 250,000 to 300,000 clones, around 87% of them singletons. This entry is derived from a study of Ad26.COV2.S vaccination and SARS-CoV-2 variants. J was trimmed by 9 bases and V by 4 bases; bases with no gene match: 7. Germline CDR1 and CDR2: SGHDT and YYEEEE. The CDR3 is 16 residues long. Treatment in this sample: around 19 received Ad26.COV2.S at low or high dose, single or two shots; several received placebo; per-sample allocation not given. Following the first vaccine or placebo injection, samples were taken on day 63. Whoever gave the sample was an adult aged 18-55 years in Boston. General observations from the study: Following vaccination, spike-specific CD8+ and CD4+ T cell responses reportedly exhibited substantial breadth. Compared with placebo recipients, vaccine recipients had higher spike-specific TCR breadth. The study found similar non-spike TCR breadth in vaccine and placebo recipients.

This TCR derives from a person aged 18-65 years who received the Ad26.COV2.S COVID-19 vaccine or a placebo. The source material was peripheral blood, sampled in a trial of Ad26.COV2.S vaccine versus placebo. This rearrangement joins TRBV5-6 to TRBJ2-4; 16 nucleotides line up with TRBD2. The CDR3 sequence is CASSAGTSGRATIQYF. CDR3 DNA: TGTGCCAGCAGCGCTGGGACTAGCGGGAGGGCCACCATTCAGTACTTC.